This T cell receptor beta chain was retrieved from a study of T cells in Graves' hyperthyroidism and ophthalmopathy. This clonotype has a handful of counts. Antigen: not known. V trimming: 9 bases; J trimming: 6 bases; junction bases outside the gene matches: 7. Germline values: CDR1 SNHLY, CDR2 FYNNEI. The CDR3 totals 13 residues. Amplification yielded TCR beta CDR3 regions, with RNA transcripts as the source. When the TCR CDR3 underwent first-round RT-PCR, the HTBI primer set was used. TCRdb reanalysed the multiplex PCR reads using MiXCR and keeps one entry per CDR3 protein. The table lists around 560,000 distinct CDR3 sequences, over 15% of them singletons. Overall study results and limits: Before onset, by a median of around 6.4 months, the model predicted ophthalmopathy. Ophthalmopathy and stable hyperthyroidism were separated by a 13 V-J model.

Graves' hyperthyroidism is called stable when ophthalmopathy does not progress within 18 months. The sequencing input was blood. The rearrangement links TRBV2 to TRBJ2-3; 9 bases align to TRBD1. The receptor was derived from a woman under 30 with Graves' hyperthyroidism. The CDR3 DNA follows: TGTGCCAGTGGACAGGGGCAGCTGGATACGCAGTATTTT. It is translated as CASGQGQLDTQYF.